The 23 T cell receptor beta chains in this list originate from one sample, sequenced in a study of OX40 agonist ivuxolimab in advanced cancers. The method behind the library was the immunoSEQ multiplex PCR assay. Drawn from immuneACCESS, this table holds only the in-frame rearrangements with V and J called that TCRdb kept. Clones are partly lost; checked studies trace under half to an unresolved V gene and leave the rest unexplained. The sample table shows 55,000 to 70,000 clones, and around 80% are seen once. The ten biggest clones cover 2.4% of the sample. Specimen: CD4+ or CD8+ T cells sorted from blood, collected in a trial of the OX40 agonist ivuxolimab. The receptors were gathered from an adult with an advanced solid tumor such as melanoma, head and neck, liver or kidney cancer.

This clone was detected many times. CDR3 DNA: TGTGCCAGCAGTCTGGGACGGTCGAACTATGGCTACACCTTC. It encodes CASSLGRSNYGYTF. The chain joins TRBV2 to TRBJ1-2; a weak D match, TRBD1 (5 bases). Germline lookup yields CDR1 SNHLY and CDR2 FYNNEI. V lost 5 bases and J 2 bases, leaving 12 bases between the germline ends. The CDR3 runs to 14 residues.

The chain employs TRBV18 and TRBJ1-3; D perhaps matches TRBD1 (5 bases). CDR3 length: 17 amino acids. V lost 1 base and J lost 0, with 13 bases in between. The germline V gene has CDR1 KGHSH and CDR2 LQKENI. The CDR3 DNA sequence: TGTGCCAGCTCACCACTCTGGGACGACTCCTCTGGAAACACCATATATTTT. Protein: CASSPLWDDSSGNTIYF.

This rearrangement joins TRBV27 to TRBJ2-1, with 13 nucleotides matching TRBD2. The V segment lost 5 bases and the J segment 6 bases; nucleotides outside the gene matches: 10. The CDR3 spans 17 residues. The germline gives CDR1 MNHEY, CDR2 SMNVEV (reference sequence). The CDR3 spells CASSSEQGLAGTNEQFF. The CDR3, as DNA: TGTGCCAGCAGTAGCGAACAGGGACTAGCGGGGACCAATGAGCAGTTCTTC.

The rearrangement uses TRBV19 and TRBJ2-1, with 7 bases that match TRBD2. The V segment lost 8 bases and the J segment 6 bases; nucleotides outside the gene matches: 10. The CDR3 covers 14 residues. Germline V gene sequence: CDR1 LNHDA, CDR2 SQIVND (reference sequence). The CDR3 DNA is TGTGCCAGTCGCCTGGGGGGGAACATCAATGAGCAGTTCTTC. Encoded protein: CASRLGGNINEQFF.

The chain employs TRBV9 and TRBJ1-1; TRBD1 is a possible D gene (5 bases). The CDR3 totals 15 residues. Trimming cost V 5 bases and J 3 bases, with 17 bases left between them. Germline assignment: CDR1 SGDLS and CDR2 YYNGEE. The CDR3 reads CASSKSIREDTEAFF. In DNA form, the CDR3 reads TGTGCCAGCAGTAAGTCAATCAGGGAGGACACTGAAGCTTTCTTT.

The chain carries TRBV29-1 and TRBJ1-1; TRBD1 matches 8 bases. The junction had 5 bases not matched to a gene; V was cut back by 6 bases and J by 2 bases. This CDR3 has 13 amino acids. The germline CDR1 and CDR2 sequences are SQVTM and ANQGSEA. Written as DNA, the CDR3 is TGCAGCGTCGAGACAGGGGTCAACACTGAAGCTTTCTTT. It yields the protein CSVETGVNTEAFF.

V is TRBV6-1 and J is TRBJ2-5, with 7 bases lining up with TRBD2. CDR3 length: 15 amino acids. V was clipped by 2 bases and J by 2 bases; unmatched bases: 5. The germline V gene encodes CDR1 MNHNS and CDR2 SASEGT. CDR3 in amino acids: CASSEQRGGQETQYF. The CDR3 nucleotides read TGTGCCAGCAGTGAACAGCGGGGAGGGCAAGAGACCCAGTACTTC.

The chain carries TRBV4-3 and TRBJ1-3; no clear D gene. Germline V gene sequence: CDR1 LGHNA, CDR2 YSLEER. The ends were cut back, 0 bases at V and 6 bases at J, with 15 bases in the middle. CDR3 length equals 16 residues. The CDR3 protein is CASSQDLGTRTNTIYF. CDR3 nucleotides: TGCGCCAGCAGCCAAGATCTGGGCACCCGAACAAACACCATATATTTT.

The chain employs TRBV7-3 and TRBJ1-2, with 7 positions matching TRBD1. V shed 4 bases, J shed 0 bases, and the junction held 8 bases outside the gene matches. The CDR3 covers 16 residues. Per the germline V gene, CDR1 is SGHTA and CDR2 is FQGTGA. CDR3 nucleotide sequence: TGTGCCAGCAGCTACTTCGACAGGGCAACTAACTATGGCTACACCTTC. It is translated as CASSYFDRATNYGYTF.

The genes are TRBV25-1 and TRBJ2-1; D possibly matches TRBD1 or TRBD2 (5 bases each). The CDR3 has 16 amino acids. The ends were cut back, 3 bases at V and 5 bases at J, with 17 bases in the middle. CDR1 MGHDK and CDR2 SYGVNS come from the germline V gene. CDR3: CASSEVAYRGHNEQFF. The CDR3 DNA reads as TGTGCCAGCAGTGAGGTAGCCTACCGGGGCCACAATGAGCAGTTCTTC.

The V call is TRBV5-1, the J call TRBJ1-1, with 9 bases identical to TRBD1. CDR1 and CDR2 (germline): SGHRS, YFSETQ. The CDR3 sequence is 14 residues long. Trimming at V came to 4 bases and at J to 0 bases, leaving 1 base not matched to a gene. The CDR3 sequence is CASSGQGMNTEAFF. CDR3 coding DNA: TGCGCCAGCAGCGGACAGGGGATGAACACTGAAGCTTTCTTT.

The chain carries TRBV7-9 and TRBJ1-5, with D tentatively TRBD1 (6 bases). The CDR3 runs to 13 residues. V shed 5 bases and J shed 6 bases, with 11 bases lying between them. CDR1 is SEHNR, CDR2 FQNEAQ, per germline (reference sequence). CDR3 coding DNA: TGTGCCAGCAGCCAGATAGGGGGTCAGCCCCAGCATTTT. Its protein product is CASSQIGGQPQHF.

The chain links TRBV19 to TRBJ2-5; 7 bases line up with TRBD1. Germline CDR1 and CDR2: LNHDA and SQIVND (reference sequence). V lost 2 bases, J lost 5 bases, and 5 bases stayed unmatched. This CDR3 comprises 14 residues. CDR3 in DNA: TGTGCCAGTAGTATAACAGGGGTTAAGGAGACCCAGTACTTC. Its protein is CASSITGVKETQYF.

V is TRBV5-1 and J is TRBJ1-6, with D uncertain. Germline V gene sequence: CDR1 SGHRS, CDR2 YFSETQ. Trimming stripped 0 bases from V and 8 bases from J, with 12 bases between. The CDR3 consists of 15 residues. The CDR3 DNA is TGCGCCAGCAGCTTGGCCGTCAATTCGGATTCACCCCTCCACTTT. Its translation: CASSLAVNSDSPLHF.

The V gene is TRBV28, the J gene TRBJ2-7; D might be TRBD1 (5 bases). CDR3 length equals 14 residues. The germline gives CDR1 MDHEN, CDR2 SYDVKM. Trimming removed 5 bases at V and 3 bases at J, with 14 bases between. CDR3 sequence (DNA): TGTGCCAGCAGTCAGACAGACGGAATCTACGAGCAGTACTTC. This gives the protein CASSQTDGIYEQYF.

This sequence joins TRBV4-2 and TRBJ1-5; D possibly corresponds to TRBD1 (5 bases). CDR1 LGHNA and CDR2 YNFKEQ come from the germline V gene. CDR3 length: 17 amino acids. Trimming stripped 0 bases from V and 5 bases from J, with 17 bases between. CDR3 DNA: TGTGCCAGCAGCCAAGATTGGGACCGGTCTACAGATCAGCCCCAGCATTTT. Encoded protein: CASSQDWDRSTDQPQHF.

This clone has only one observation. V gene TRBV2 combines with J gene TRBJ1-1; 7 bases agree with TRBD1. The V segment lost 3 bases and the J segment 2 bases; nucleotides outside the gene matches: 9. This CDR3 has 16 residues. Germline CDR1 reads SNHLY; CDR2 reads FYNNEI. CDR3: CASSEGWGQKNTEAFF. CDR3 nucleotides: TGTGCCAGCAGTGAGGGTTGGGGACAGAAAAACACTGAAGCTTTCTTT. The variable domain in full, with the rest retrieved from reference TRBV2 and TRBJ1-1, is EPEVTQTPSHQVTQMGQEVILRCVPISNHLYFYWYRQILGQKVEFLVSFYNNEISEKSEIFDDQFSVERPDGSNFTLKIRSTKLEDSAMYFCASSEGWGQKNTEAFFGQGTRLTVV.

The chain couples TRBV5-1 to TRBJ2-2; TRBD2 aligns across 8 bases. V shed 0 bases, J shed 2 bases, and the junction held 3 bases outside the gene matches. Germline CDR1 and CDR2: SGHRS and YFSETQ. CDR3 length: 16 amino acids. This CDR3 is CASSLAGTRNTGELFF. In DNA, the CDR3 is TGCGCCAGCAGCTTGGCCGGGACTAGAAACACCGGGGAGCTGTTTTTT.

CDR3 bases: TGTGCCAGTAGTTGGGACAGAACCTACGAGCAGTACTTC. Translation gives CASSWDRTYEQYF. V gene TRBV19 combines with J gene TRBJ2-7, with 7 bases aligning to TRBD1. CDR1 is LNHDA and CDR2 is SQIVND in the germline V gene (reference sequence). CDR3 length: 13 amino acids. V dropped 5 bases and J dropped 2; count of bases not matched to a gene: 3. The whole variable domain, remainder taken from reference TRBV19 and TRBJ2-7, is DGGITQSPKYLFRKEGQNVTLSCEQNLNHDAMYWYRQDPGQGLRLIYYSQIVNDFQKGDIAEGYSVSREKKESFPLTVTSAQKNPTAFYLCASSWDRTYEQYFGPGTRLTVT.

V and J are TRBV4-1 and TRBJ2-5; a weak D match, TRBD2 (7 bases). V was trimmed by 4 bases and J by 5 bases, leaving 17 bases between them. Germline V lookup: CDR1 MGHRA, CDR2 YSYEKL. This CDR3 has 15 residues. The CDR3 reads CASSLSKKGGETQYF. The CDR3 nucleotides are TGCGCCAGCAGCCTCAGCAAGAAGGGGGGGGAGACCCAGTACTTC.

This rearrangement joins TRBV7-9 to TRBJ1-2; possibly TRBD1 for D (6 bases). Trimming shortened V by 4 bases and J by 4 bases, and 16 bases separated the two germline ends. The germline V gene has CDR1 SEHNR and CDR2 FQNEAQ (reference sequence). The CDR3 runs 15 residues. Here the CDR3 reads CASSSFGGRGYGYTF. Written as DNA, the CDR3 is TGTGCCAGCAGCTCTTTTGGGGGGCGAGGCTATGGCTACACCTTC.

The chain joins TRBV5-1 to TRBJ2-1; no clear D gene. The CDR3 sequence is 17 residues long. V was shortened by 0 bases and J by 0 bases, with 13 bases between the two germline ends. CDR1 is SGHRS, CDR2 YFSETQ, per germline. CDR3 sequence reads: CASSLVPGPSSYNEQFF. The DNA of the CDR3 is TGCGCCAGCAGCTTGGTACCCGGACCGAGCTCCTACAATGAGCAGTTCTTC.

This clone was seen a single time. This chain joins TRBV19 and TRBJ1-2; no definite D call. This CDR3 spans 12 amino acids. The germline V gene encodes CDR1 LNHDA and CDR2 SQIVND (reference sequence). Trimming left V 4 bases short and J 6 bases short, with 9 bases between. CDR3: CASSRETHGYTF. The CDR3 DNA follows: TGTGCCAGTAGTAGAGAAACGCATGGCTACACCTTC.